Described below is a single T cell receptor beta chain sequence and its context. The study recruited people aged roughly 18 to 95 years across approximately 24 US areas. As processed by the authors: How many nucleated cells were present was estimated from reference gene primer amplification. Assay: immunoSEQ multiplex PCR; the TCRdb copy retains only in-frame clones and omits some. The V and J calls and clone size come from that table; D and trimming were worked out from the DNA. The data show around 300,000 clones, with 85% seen just once and under 3% held by the top ten. The CDR3 has 15 residues. Trimming cost V 1 base and J 6 bases, with 15 bases left between them. Germline V gene lookup returns CDR1 SGHTA and CDR2 FQGNSA. The data belong to a study of blood T cell repertoires in COVID-19. Study-level background: Researchers got acute and convalescent COVID-19 samples from the United States, Italy and Spain. Sources were T cells, B-cell-depleted T cells, or PBMCs; the material itself was cDNA or gDNA.

The source is a woman aged 50 to 60 who had recovered from COVID-19. The sample taken for sequencing was PBMCs or T cells enriched from blood (not recorded which). The V gene is TRBV7-2, the J gene TRBJ1-2, with D unresolved. This CDR3 reads CASSLGGGLLDGYTF. For the CDR3, the DNA is TGTGCCAGCAGCTTAGGGGGAGGTCTTCTAGATGGCTACACCTTC.